The source of this TCR beta chain is a study of blood T cell repertoires in COVID-19 (dated by TCRdb to 2020 to 2021). Turning to the overall study: Samples covering the acute and convalescent phases of COVID-19 were provided by collaborators in the United States, Italy and Spain. The material from the prospective study consisted of cDNA or gDNA derived from T cells, B-cell-depleted T cells, or PBMCs. The dataset comprised deeply sampled blood TCRbeta repertoires from subjects exposed to, actively infected with, or recovered from COVID-19. The repertoires were made available in a free public database intended to serve as a resource for research on the immune response to SARS-CoV-2. The samples were drawn from the first 160 participants of the ongoing ImmuneRACE study and from over a thousand subjects provided by 6 global collaborators. Nearly every sample came with metadata listing a de-identified subject ID, COVID-19 status, age in years and sex. Where available, HLA class I and class II types were obtained from metadata supplied by the sample provider rather than from assay-based typing.

In the germline V gene (reference sequence), CDR1 corresponds to LNHDA and CDR2 to SQIVND. V and J are truncated by 7 bases and 1 base respectively, leaving an intervening sequence of 14 bases. The CDR3 holds 15 amino acids from the cysteine to the phenylalanine. This entry keeps only the CDR3 DNA: 45 bases, framed from base 1. Collaborating institutions collected whole blood in K2EDTA tubes following their own protocols. For TCRbeta analysis, collaborators shipped samples in one of three forms: frozen whole blood, isolated PBMCs, or DNA extracted from either of those sample types. As to this clone: Its antigen has not been determined. No much larger clonotype is one base removed from it; base qualities were not supplied.

The immunoSEQ Assay, a bias-controlled multiplex PCR, was used to amplify TCRbeta CDR3 regions from genomic DNA. In the original analysis: The number of nucleated cells in each sample was estimated from the amplification of reference gene primers within the assay. Sequence reads were collapsed and filtered to measure the absolute abundance of every unique TCRbeta CDR3 rearrangement. Productive Simpson clonality was computed per sample as the square root of Simpson's diversity index over productive rearrangements. The table comes from immuneACCESS by way of TCRdb, which keeps in-frame sequences with V and J called. Part of the clones is missing from these tables; in studies checked, under half for an unresolved V gene and the rest for unknown reasons. The D gene and trimming were derived from the DNA, and the V and J assignments and clone size from that table. In this sample the table shows about 50,000 clones, 90% of which occur a single time. The ten largest clonotypes hold approximately 6.2% of the sample.

Paper-wide results and their limitations: The quantity of clinical and demographic metadata differed by source and by participant and was supplied without curation.

The clonotype was recovered from a man between 35 and 55 years old with acute or convalescent COVID-19. The sample comprised peripheral blood. This chain joins TRBV19 to TRBJ2-1; the D segment could be TRBD2, given 6 matching bases. The DNA reads as follows: TGTGCCAGTACCCAAGGTGCGGGGTCCTACAATGAGCAGTTCTTC. Translated, this gives CASTQGAGSYNEQFF.